The sequence of this T cell receptor (beta chain) was determined in a study of T cell responses to AZD1222 COVID-19 vaccine. Points from the study as a whole: After the peak T cell response, and only then, were repertoires sampled. Among the donors, most were white British and more were female, and clonal diversity was possibly underestimated.

Profiled with immunoSEQ multiplex PCR; TCRdb holds only in-frame clones, not every one. In the table there are approximately 200,000 clones, about nine tenths of which are singletons. This clone was counted once. Its specificity is unknown. V lost 3 bases and J lost 1, with 6 bases in between. The CDR3 is 13 amino acids. Germline values: CDR1 LNHDA, CDR2 SQIVND (reference sequence). Sequencing was performed on peripheral blood, taken 28 days after the second AZD1222 dose. V is TRBV19 and J is TRBJ1-1; D gene uncertain. The receptor comes from an adult who received the AZD1222 COVID-19 vaccine. This chain's CDR3 is CASSIRQNTEAFF. The CDR3 DNA is TGTGCCAGTAGTATCCGGCAGAACACTGAAGCTTTCTTT. The variable domain in full, with the rest retrieved from reference TRBV19 and TRBJ1-1, is DGGITQSPKYLFRKEGQNVTLSCEQNLNHDAMYWYRQDPGQGLRLIYYSQIVNDFQKGDIAEGYSVSREKKESFPLTVTSAQKNPTAFYLCASSIRQNTEAFFGQGTRLTVV.